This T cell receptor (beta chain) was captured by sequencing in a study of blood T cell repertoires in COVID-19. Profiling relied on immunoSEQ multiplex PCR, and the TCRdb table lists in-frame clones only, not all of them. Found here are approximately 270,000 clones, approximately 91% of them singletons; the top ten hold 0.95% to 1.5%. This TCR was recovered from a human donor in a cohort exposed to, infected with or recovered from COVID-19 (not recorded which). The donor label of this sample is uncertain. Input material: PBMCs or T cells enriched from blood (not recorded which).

The CDR3 region has the DNA TGTGCCAGCAGTGCTTCCCCACAGGGGGCGCGAACTGAAGCTTTCTTT. Translated, it gives CASSASPQGARTEAFF. The gene calls are TRBV2 and TRBJ1-1; 9 positions match TRBD1. Germline V gene lookup returns CDR1 SNHLY and CDR2 FYNNEI. This CDR3 has 16 amino acids. J was trimmed by 5 bases and V by 4 bases; bases with no gene match: 11.